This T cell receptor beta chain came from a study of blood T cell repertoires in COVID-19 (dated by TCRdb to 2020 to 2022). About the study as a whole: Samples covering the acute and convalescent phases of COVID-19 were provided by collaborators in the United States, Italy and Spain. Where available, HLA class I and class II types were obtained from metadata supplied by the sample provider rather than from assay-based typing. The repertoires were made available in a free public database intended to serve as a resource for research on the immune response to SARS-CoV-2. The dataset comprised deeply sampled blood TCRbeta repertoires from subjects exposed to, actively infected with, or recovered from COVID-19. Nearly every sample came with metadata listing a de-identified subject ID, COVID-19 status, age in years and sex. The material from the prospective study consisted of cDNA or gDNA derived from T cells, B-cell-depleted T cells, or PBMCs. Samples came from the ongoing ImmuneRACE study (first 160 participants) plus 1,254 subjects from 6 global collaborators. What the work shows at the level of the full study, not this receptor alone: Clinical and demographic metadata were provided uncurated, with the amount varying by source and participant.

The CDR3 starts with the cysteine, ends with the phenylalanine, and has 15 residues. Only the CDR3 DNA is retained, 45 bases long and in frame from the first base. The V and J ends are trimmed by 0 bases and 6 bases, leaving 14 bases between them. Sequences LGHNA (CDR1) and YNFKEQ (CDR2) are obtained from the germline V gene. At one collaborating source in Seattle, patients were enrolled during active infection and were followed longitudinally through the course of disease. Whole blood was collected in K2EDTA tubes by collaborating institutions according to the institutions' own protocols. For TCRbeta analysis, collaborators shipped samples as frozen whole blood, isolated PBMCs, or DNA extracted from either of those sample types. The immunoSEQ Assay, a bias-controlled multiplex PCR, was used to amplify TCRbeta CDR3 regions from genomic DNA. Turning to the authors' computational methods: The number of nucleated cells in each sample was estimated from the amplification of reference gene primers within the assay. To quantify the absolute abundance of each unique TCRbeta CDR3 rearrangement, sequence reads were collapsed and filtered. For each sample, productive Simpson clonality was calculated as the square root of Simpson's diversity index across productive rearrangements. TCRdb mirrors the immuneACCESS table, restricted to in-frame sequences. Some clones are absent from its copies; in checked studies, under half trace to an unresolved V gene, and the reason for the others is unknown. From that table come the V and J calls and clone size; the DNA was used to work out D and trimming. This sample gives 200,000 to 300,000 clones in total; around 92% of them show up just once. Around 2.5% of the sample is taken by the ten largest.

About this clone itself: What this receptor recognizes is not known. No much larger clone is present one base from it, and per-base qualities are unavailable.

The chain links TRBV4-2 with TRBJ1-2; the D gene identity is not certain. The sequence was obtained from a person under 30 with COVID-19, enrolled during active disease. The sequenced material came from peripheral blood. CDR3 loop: CASSQDGEEVDGYTF. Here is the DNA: TGTGCCAGCAGCCAAGACGGGGAGGAGGTCGATGGCTACACCTTC.